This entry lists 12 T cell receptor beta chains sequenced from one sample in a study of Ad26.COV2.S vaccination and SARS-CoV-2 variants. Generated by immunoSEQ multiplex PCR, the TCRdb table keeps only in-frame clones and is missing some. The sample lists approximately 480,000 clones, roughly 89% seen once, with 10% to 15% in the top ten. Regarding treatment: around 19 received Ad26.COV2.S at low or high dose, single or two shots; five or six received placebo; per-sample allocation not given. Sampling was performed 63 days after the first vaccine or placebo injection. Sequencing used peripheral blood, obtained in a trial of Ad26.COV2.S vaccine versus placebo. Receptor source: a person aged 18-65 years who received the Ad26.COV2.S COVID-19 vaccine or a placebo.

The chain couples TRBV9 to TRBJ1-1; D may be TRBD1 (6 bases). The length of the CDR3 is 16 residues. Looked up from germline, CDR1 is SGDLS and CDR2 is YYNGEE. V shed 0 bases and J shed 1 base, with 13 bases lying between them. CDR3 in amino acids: CASSVATGTRNTEAFF. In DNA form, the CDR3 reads TGTGCCAGCAGCGTAGCTACGGGGACAAGGAACACTGAAGCTTTCTTT.

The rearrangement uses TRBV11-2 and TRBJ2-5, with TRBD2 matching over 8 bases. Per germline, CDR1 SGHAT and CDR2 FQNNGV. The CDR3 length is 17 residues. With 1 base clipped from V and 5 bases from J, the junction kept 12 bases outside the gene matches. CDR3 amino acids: CASSLGTSGFLGETQYF. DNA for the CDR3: TGTGCCAGCAGCTTAGGTACTAGCGGTTTCCTCGGGGAGACCCAGTACTTC.

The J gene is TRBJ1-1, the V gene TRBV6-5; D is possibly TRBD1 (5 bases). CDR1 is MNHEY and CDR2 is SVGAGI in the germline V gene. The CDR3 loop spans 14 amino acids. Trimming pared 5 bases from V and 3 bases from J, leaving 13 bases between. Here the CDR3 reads CASSQIGAHTEAFF. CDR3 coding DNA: TGTGCCAGCAGTCAAATCGGGGCGCACACTGAAGCTTTCTTT.

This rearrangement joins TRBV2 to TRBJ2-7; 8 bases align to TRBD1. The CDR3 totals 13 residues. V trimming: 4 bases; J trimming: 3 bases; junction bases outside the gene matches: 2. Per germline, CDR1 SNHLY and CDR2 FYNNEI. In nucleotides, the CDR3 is TGTGCCAGCAGTGGAACAGGGGGCTACGAGCAGTACTTC. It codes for CASSGTGGYEQYF.

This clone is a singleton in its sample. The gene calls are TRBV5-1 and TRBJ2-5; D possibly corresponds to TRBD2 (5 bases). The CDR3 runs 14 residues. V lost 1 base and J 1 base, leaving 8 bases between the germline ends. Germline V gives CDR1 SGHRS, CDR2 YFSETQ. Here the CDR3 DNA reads TGCGCCAGCAGCTTGACTAGAAGCCAAGAGACCCAGTACTTC. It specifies CASSLTRSQETQYF.

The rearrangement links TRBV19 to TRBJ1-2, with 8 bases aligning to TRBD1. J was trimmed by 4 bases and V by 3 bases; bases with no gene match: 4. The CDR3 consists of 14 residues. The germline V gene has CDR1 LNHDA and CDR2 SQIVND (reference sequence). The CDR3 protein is CASSIQGAGYGYTF. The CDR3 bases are TGTGCCAGTAGTATCCAGGGGGCCGGCTATGGCTACACCTTC.

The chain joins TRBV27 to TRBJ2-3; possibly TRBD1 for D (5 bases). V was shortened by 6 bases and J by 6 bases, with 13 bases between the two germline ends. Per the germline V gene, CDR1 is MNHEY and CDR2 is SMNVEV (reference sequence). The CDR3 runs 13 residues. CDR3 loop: CASSPGIRDTQYF. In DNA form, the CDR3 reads TGTGCCAGCAGCCCAGGGATCCGGGATACGCAGTATTTT.

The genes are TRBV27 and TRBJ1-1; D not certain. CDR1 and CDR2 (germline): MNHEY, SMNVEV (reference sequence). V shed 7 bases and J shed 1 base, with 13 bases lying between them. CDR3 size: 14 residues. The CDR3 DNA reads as TGTGCCAGCACCGGCGGGCTGCAGAACACTGAAGCTTTCTTT. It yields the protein CASTGGLQNTEAFF.

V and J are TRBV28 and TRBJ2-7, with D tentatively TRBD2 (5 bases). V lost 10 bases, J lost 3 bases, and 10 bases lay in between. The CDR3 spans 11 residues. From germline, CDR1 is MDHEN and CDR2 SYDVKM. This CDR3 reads CATAGSYEQYF. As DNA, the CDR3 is TGTGCCACGGCGGGTAGCTACGAGCAGTACTTC.

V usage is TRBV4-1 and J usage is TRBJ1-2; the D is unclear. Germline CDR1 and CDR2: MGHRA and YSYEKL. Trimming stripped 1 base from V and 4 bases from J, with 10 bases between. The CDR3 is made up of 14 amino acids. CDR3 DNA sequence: TGCGCCAGCAGCCAAGTATGGGGTCTCTATGGCTACACCTTC. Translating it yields CASSQVWGLYGYTF.

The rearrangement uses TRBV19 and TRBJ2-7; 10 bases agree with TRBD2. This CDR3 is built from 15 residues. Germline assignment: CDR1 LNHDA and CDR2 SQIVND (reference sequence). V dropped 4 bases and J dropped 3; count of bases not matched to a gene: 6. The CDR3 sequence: CASSSPGLAHYEQYF. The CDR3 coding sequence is TGTGCCAGTAGTAGCCCGGGACTAGCGCACTACGAGCAGTACTTC. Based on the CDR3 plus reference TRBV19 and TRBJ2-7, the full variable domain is DGGITQSPKYLFRKEGQNVTLSCEQNLNHDAMYWYRQDPGQGLRLIYYSQIVNDFQKGDIAEGYSVSREKKESFPLTVTSAQKNPTAFYLCASSSPGLAHYEQYFGPGTRLTVT.

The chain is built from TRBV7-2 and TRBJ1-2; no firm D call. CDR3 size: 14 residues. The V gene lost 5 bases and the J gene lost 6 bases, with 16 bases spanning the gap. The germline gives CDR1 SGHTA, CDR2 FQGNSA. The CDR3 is CASSPVRVSHGYTF. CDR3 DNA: TGTGCCAGCAGCCCCGTCAGAGTGAGTCATGGCTACACCTTC. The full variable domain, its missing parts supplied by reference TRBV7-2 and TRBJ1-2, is GAGVSQSPSNKVTEKGKDVELRCDPISGHTALYWYRQSLGQGLEFLIYFQGNSAPDKSGLPSDRFSAERTGGSVSTLTIQRTQQEDSAVYLCASSPVRVSHGYTFGSGTRLTVV.